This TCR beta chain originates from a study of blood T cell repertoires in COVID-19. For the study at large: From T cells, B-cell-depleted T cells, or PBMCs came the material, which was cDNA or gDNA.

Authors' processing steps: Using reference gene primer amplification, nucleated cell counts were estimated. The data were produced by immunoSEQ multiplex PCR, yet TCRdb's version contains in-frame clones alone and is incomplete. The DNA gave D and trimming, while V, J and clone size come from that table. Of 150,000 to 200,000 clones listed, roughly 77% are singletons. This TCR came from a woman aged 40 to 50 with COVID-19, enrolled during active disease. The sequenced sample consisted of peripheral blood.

In nucleotides, the CDR3 is TGCAGTGCTAGTCGATCGACTCAGGGTATCAATGAGCAGTTCTTC. Encoded protein: CSASRSTQGINEQFF. The chain uses TRBV20-1 and TRBJ2-1, with TRBD1 as a possible D gene (5 bases). V lost 3 bases to trimming and J lost 6 bases, with 18 bases between them. Germline loops: CDR1 DFQATT, CDR2 SNEGSKA (reference sequence). The CDR3 totals 15 residues.